Following are 23 T cell receptor beta chains from one sample sequenced in a study of identical twins. TCRdb independently ran MiXCR on the 5' RACE reads; one entry per CDR3 protein. The sample has about 530,000 distinct CDR3 sequences, nearly 15% seen once. This sample also belongs to another study, concerning yellow fever vaccine responses in identical twins.

Sequenced material: CD4+ T cells sorted from blood. These receptor sequences come from a woman younger than 30 in good health.

The gene calls are TRBV20-1 and TRBJ1-2; D possibly corresponds to TRBD1 (5 bases). V lost 1 base and J 3 bases, leaving 21 bases between the germline ends. The CDR3 runs to 17 residues. Looked up from germline, CDR1 is DFQATT and CDR2 is SNEGSKA (reference sequence). CDR3 in amino acids: CSARGGRAGKTHYGYTF. DNA for the CDR3: TGCAGTGCTAGAGGGGGAAGGGCAGGGAAGACGCACTATGGCTACACCTTC.

V gene TRBV20-1 combines with J gene TRBJ2-7; 7 bases agree with TRBD1. The V segment lost 6 bases and the J segment 0 bases; nucleotides outside the gene matches: 5. The CDR3 consists of 13 residues. Looked up from germline, CDR1 is DFQATT and CDR2 is SNEGSKA (reference sequence). CDR3 coding DNA: TGCAGTGCCTTAGGACAGGCCTCCTACGAGCAGTACTTC. This gives the protein CSALGQASYEQYF.

This clonotype was seen a few times. The chain uses TRBV28 and TRBJ2-1; either TRBD1 or TRBD2 may fit D (6 bases each). The germline CDR1 and CDR2 sequences are MDHEN and SYDVKM. V was pared by 3 bases and J by 4 bases, with 13 bases between. The CDR3 is 15 residues long. The CDR3 spells CASSLWGAGYNEQFF. Written as DNA, the CDR3 is TGTGCCAGCAGTTTGTGGGGGGCAGGGTACAATGAGCAGTTCTTC.

The chain carries TRBV7-9 and TRBJ1-3, with a possible D match to TRBD1 (6 bases). The CDR3 spans 14 residues. Trimming left V 5 bases short and J 2 bases short, with 10 bases between. Germline loops: CDR1 SEHNR, CDR2 FQNEAQ (reference sequence). In DNA, the CDR3 is TGTGCCAGCAGCACAGGGACGACTGGAAACACCATATATTTT. Translation: CASSTGTTGNTIYF.

The DNA of the CDR3 is TGTGCCAGCAGACACGACAGGGGTTACGAGCAGTACTTC. Translating it yields CASRHDRGYEQYF. The chain couples TRBV12-3 or TRBV12-4 to TRBJ2-7; 8 bases align to TRBD1. Losses at the gene ends were 6 bases for V and 4 bases for J; bases not matched to a gene: 5. This CDR3 has 13 residues.

CDR3 DNA: TGCGCCAGCAGCACTAGCGGGGCCCATCAAGAGACCCAGTACTTC. It encodes CASSTSGAHQETQYF. The chain uses TRBV5-1 and TRBJ2-5, with TRBD2 matching 10 bases. CDR3 size: 15 residues. Losses at the gene ends were 4 bases for V and 2 bases for J; bases not matched to a gene: 5. In germline, CDR1 is SGHRS, CDR2 YFSETQ. The full variable domain, rest sourced from reference TRBV5-1 and TRBJ2-5, is KAGVTQTPRYLIKTRGQQVTLSCSPISGHRSVSWYQQTPGQGLQFLFEYFSETQRNKGNFPGRFSGRQFSNSRSEMNVSTLELGDSALYLCASSTSGAHQETQYFGPGTRLLVL.

This clonotype was seen a handful of times. The chain has TRBV20-1 and TRBJ1-2, with D perhaps matching TRBD1 (6 bases). This CDR3 is 14 amino acids long. V was shortened by 0 bases and J by 8 bases, with 16 bases between the two germline ends. CDR1 is DFQATT and CDR2 is SNEGSKA in the germline V gene (reference sequence). CDR3 loop: CSARESGAGRGYTF. CDR3 in DNA: TGCAGTGCTAGAGAATCGGGGGCTGGAAGGGGCTACACCTTC.

This clonotype has only a few counts. This sequence joins TRBV28 and TRBJ2-1; D not resolved. The CDR3 has 14 amino acids. Germline V gene sequence: CDR1 MDHEN, CDR2 SYDVKM. The V gene lost 7 bases and the J gene lost 2 bases, with 12 bases spanning the gap. CDR3 region: CASKAGSAYNEQFF. CDR3 sequence (DNA): TGTGCCAGCAAAGCAGGTTCGGCCTACAATGAGCAGTTCTTC.

This clonotype was observed at least ten times. The chain combines TRBV12-3 or TRBV12-4 with TRBJ1-5, with 8 bases fitting TRBD1. The CDR3 is 14 residues long. Trimming cost V 3 bases and J 6 bases; bases outside gene matches: 4. CDR3 sequence (DNA): TGTGCCAGCAGTTTCTCAGGGGGCGGTCAGCCCCAGCATTTT. Its protein is CASSFSGGGQPQHF.

A few counts support this clonotype. V and J are TRBV6-2 or TRBV6-3 and TRBJ2-7; 11 nucleotides match TRBD1. This CDR3 comprises 16 residues. Trimming cost V 4 bases and J 4 bases; bases outside gene matches: 9. Germline CDR1 and CDR2: MNHEY and SVGEGT. The CDR3 region is CASSSGQGAIRYEQYV. CDR3 bases: TGTGCCAGCAGTTCCGGACAGGGGGCGATCAGATACGAGCAGTACGTC.

This clonotype was detected only a few times. The V gene is TRBV12-3 or TRBV12-4, the J gene TRBJ2-6, with D unresolved. V dropped 6 bases and J dropped 3 bases, with 12 bases sitting between them. The CDR3 loop spans 15 amino acids. The DNA of the CDR3 is TGTGCCAGCAGAACAACAGCTAATGGGGCCAACGTCCTGACTTTC. This codes for CASRTTANGANVLTF.

This clonotype showed up many times. The chain couples TRBV14 to TRBJ2-2; D is unclear. The V gene's germline CDR1 is SGHDN and CDR2 FVKESK. Trimming pared 1 base from V and 0 bases from J, leaving 6 bases between. The length of the CDR3 is 15 residues. The CDR3 region is CASSQVGSNTGELFF. The CDR3 nucleotides are TGTGCCAGCAGCCAAGTTGGTTCGAACACCGGGGAGCTGTTTTTT.

The chain joins TRBV20-1 to TRBJ2-3; TRBD2 matches at 7 bases. The CDR3 has 12 residues. V lost 6 bases and J lost 4; bases outside the gene matches: 4. CDR1 is DFQATT, CDR2 SNEGSKA, per germline (reference sequence). CDR3 nucleotides: TGCAGTGCAAGTAGCGGGCCAGATACGCAGTATTTT. This codes for CSASSGPDTQYF.

This clonotype was detected only a few times. J is TRBJ2-2 and V is TRBV24-1; no reliable D call. CDR3 size: 17 residues. V lost 3 bases and J lost 2, with 15 bases in between. Per germline, CDR1 KGHDR and CDR2 SFDVKD. The CDR3 region has the DNA TGTGCCACCAGTGATCCGAGACGACATAGCAACACCGGGGAGCTGTTTTTT. Its translation is CATSDPRRHSNTGELFF.

This chain links TRBV6-5 with TRBJ2-1; no firm D call. With 4 bases removed from V and 6 bases from J, the gap between germline ends came to 22 bases. This CDR3 region has 17 residues. CDR1 is MNHEY, CDR2 SVGAGI, per germline. The CDR3 bases are TGTGCCAGCAGTTCCACTCCGATGGGGATCCAATTCAATGAGCAGTTCTTC. Encoded protein: CASSSTPMGIQFNEQFF.

This clonotype was seen a handful of times. CDR3 in DNA: TGCGCCAGCAGCTTGGCCCTAACGATAAGGGAGACCCAGTACTTC. Amino acid sequence: CASSLALTIRETQYF. The chain combines TRBV5-1 with TRBJ2-5; no clear D. CDR3 length: 15 residues. Per the germline V gene, CDR1 is SGHRS and CDR2 is YFSETQ. Trimming cost V 0 bases and J 5 bases, with 14 bases left between them.

The CDR3 protein is CASSSPGAGGATEQFF. The CDR3, as DNA: TGTGCCAGCAGCTCCCCGGGGGCCGGGGGAGCCACTGAGCAGTTCTTC. This chain links TRBV12-3 or TRBV12-4 with TRBJ2-1; possibly TRBD1 or TRBD2 for D (6 bases each). The CDR3 consists of 16 residues. Trimming pared 6 bases from V and 9 bases from J, leaving 24 bases between.

A few counts support this clonotype. V and J are TRBV5-1 and TRBJ2-6, with TRBD1 matching 8 bases. The CDR3 sequence is 17 residues long. The ends lost 3 bases at V and 3 bases at J; junction bases unmatched: 8. Germline CDR1 and CDR2: SGHRS and YFSETQ. Here the CDR3 reads CASSSSQGAYGANVLTF. Written as DNA, the CDR3 is TGCGCCAGCAGCTCGAGCCAGGGGGCATATGGGGCCAACGTCCTGACTTTC. Variable domain in full (rest from reference TRBV5-1 and TRBJ2-6): KAGVTQTPRYLIKTRGQQVTLSCSPISGHRSVSWYQQTPGQGLQFLFEYFSETQRNKGNFPGRFSGRQFSNSRSEMNVSTLELGDSALYLCASSSSQGAYGANVLTFGAGSRLTVL.

The chain is built from TRBV20-1 and TRBJ1-1; the D gene is possibly TRBD1 (6 bases). Germline values: CDR1 DFQATT, CDR2 SNEGSKA (reference sequence). The V end lost 3 bases, the J end lost 7 bases, and 9 bases lay between the germline ends. The CDR3 has 11 amino acids. CDR3 DNA: TGCAGTGCTAGGGAGGACAGTGAAGCTTTCTTT. It yields the protein CSAREDSEAFF.

This clonotype turned up a few times. This chain uses TRBV4-1 with TRBJ1-2; a possible D gene is TRBD1 (6 bases). This CDR3 is 14 amino acids long. The V gene lost 3 bases and the J gene lost 5 bases, with 13 bases spanning the gap. Germline V gene data show CDR1 as MGHRA and CDR2 as YSYEKL. The CDR3 is CASSHSGTLYGYTF. CDR3 coding DNA: TGCGCCAGCAGCCACTCCGGGACACTATATGGCTACACCTTC.

This clonotype was detected a few times. The rearrangement joins TRBV6-5 to TRBJ2-7; 8 positions match TRBD1. This CDR3 region has 14 residues. J lost 5 bases, V lost 4 bases, and 7 bases had no gene match. From germline, CDR1 is MNHEY and CDR2 SVGAGI. CDR3 loop: CASSFGQGRNEQYV. The CDR3 coding sequence is TGTGCCAGCAGTTTTGGACAGGGTAGGAACGAGCAGTACGTC.

This chain connects TRBV2 to TRBJ2-1; 13 bases are a match to TRBD2. This CDR3 contains 16 residues. The germline V gene encodes CDR1 SNHLY and CDR2 FYNNEI. With 7 bases clipped from V and 7 bases from J, the junction kept 10 bases outside the gene matches. In nucleotides, the CDR3 is TGTGCCAGCATACTAGCGGGAGGGGCGTCTGGGAATGAGCAGTTCTTC. Translation gives CASILAGGASGNEQFF.

The rearrangement uses TRBV10-3 and TRBJ2-1; TRBD1 or TRBD2 may be the D gene (5 bases each). The germline V gene has CDR1 ENHRY and CDR2 SYGVKD. Trimming shortened V by 8 bases and J by 6 bases, and 29 bases separated the two germline ends. The CDR3 covers 18 residues. The CDR3 protein is CAICQGEVRLGSSNEQFF. The CDR3 DNA is TGTGCCATCTGCCAGGGAGAAGTTAGGTTAGGTTCTTCCAATGAGCAGTTCTTC.